This paragraph covers one TCR beta chain sequence. The antigen remains undetermined. One end of the junction varies from germline; a read error may be responsible. This sample was included in a study of T cell repertoires in cytomegalovirus infection. Study background: Shared public TCR beta signatures pointed to both CMV infection and a matching HLA type. Study-wide results and limits: Pooled public TCR beta family frequency picked out CMV carriers with the relevant HLA. CMV-specific TCR beta clonotypes restricted by HLA-C were the ones dominating the ex vivo response.

TCRdb re-called the reads through MiXCR, storing one row per CDR3 protein. Of some 700,000 distinct CDR3 sequences listed, roughly 35% are singletons. The V gene's germline CDR1 is MNHEY and CDR2 SVGEGT. The CDR3 has 15 residues. The sequenced sample consisted of PBMCs. The chain uses TRBV6-2 or TRBV6-3 and TRBJ1-2; 8 bases align to TRBD1. The sequence derives from a human donor in good health (CMV status not recorded). Some clones in this sample may be carry-over from other donors' samples. In DNA form, the CDR3 reads TGTGCCAGCAGTGGGTGGACAGGGAAGGAATATGGCTCCACCTTC. Protein sequence: CASSGWTGKEYGSTF.